The 3 T cell receptor beta chains below were found in one sample sequenced in a study of blood T cells in healthy people across ages. The second PCR ran roughly 6 to 11 cycles with a sample-barcoded 5' primer and J-beta primers. TCRdb recomputed calls from the 5' RACE reads with MiXCR, one row per CDR3 protein. In the table there are about a million distinct CDR3 sequences, around 54% of which are singletons. The sample consisted of blood. These receptors were obtained from a woman aged 55-70 years in good health.

The chain employs TRBV2 and TRBJ2-5; D is unclear. The CDR3 sequence is 15 residues long. Germline CDR1 reads SNHLY; CDR2 reads FYNNEI. V was shortened by 8 bases and J by 2 bases, with 18 bases between the two germline ends. CDR3 protein: CASRSGVLFQETQYF. The CDR3, as DNA: TGTGCCAGCCGATCGGGCGTGTTGTTTCAAGAGACCCAGTACTTC. Full variable domain (missing parts from reference TRBV2 and TRBJ2-5): EPEVTQTPSHQVTQMGQEVILRCVPISNHLYFYWYRQILGQKVEFLVSFYNNEISEKSEIFDDQFSVERPDGSNFTLKIRSTKLEDSAMYFCASRSGVLFQETQYFGPGTRLLVL.

J is TRBJ2-2 and V is TRBV6-1, with 7 positions matching TRBD1. Germline V gene lookup returns CDR1 MNHNS and CDR2 SASEGT. Trimming removed 6 bases from V and 4 bases from J; junction bases left unmatched: 5. CDR3 length: 14 residues. CDR3 protein: CASRTTGITGELFF. CDR3 nucleotide sequence: TGTGCCAGCAGAACGACAGGGATCACCGGGGAGCTGTTTTTT.

The chain couples TRBV6-5 to TRBJ1-1; 8 nucleotides line up with TRBD1. Looked up from germline, CDR1 is MNHEY and CDR2 is SVGAGI. Trimming cost V 0 bases and J 8 bases; bases outside gene matches: 5. CDR3 size: 14 residues. The CDR3 here is CASSYSPRGHEAFF. Written as DNA, the CDR3 is TGTGCCAGCAGTTACTCGCCCAGGGGGCACGAAGCTTTCTTT.